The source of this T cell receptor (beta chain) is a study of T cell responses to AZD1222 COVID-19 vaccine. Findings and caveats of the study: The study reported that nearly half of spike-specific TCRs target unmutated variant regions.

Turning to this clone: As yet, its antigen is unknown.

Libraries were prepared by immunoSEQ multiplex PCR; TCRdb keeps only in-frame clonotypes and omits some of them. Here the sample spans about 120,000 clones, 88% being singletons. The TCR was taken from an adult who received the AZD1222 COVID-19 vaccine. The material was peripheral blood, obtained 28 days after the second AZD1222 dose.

The CDR3 region is CASSPGQGADNQPQHF. The DNA of the CDR3 is TGCGCCAGCAGCCCGGGACAGGGGGCGGACAATCAGCCCCAGCATTTT. V is TRBV5-1 and J is TRBJ1-5; 12 nucleotides line up with TRBD1. V shed 4 bases and J 3 bases; nucleotides not matched to a gene: 5. Germline values: CDR1 SGHRS, CDR2 YFSETQ. This CDR3 spans 16 amino acids.